Below are 15 T cell receptor beta chains sequenced from a single sample in a study of blood T cell repertoires in COVID-19. Sequencing used immunoSEQ multiplex PCR; TCRdb keeps in-frame clones, though not all of them. The sample has about 330,000 clones, approximately 87% seen once. Sequenced material: PBMCs or T cells enriched from blood (not recorded which). The receptors here all came from a woman in her twenties or thirties who had recovered from COVID-19.

This chain uses TRBV29-1 with TRBJ2-7; weak D call: TRBD1 (6 bases). The germline V gene encodes CDR1 SQVTM and CDR2 ANQGSEA. V dropped 6 bases and J dropped 3 bases, with 18 bases sitting between them. This CDR3 spans 14 amino acids. The DNA for the CDR3 is TGCAGCGTGGGCACGGCAGGGGCGCACTACGAGCAGTACTTC. Translated, it gives CSVGTAGAHYEQYF.

This chain joins TRBV9 and TRBJ1-3; D uncertain. Germline-derived CDR1 and CDR2 are SGDLS and YYNGEE. Trimming stripped 0 bases from V and 3 bases from J, with 7 bases between. This CDR3 has 14 amino acids. The CDR3 sequence: CASSVDGFGNTIYF. The CDR3, as DNA: TGTGCCAGCAGCGTAGACGGGTTTGGAAACACCATATATTTT. Combining the CDR3 with reference TRBV9 and TRBJ1-3 gives the whole variable domain DSGVTQTPKHLITATGQRVTLRCSPRSGDLSVYWYQQSLDQGLQFLIQYYNGEERAKGNILERFSAQQFPDLHSELNLSSLELGDSALYFCASSVDGFGNTIYFGEGSWLTVV.

The chain carries TRBV12-3 or TRBV12-4 and TRBJ1-6, with TRBD1 as a possible D gene (6 bases). V was trimmed by 3 bases and J by 8 bases, leaving 8 bases between them. This CDR3 has 13 residues. The CDR3 bases are TGTGCCAGCAGTTTTCACAGGGATTCACCCCTCCACTTT. Its translation is CASSFHRDSPLHF.

The genes are TRBV19 and TRBJ2-7, with TRBD2 as a possible D gene (7 bases). Germline CDR1 is LNHDA and CDR2 is SQIVND (reference sequence). Trimming removed 3 bases at V and 2 bases at J, with 14 bases between. This CDR3 comprises 15 residues. As DNA, the CDR3 is TGTGCCAGTAGTATGAGGCGGGGGACACCCTACGAGCAGTACTTC. This encodes CASSMRRGTPYEQYF.

This clone was recorded only once. The chain is built from TRBV6-1 and TRBJ2-7, with D maybe TRBD2 (5 bases). The ends were cut back, 3 bases at V and 4 bases at J, with 16 bases in the middle. The CDR3 is 15 residues long. Per the germline V gene, CDR1 is MNHNS and CDR2 is SASEGT. The CDR3 sequence is CASSDLARLRYEQYF. For the CDR3, the DNA is TGTGCCAGCAGTGACCTCGCAAGACTAAGATACGAGCAGTACTTC.

V and J are TRBV4-1 and TRBJ1-2; 10 nucleotides match TRBD1. The CDR3 is 17 residues long. V shed 4 bases, J shed 6 bases, and the junction held 14 bases outside the gene matches. From germline, CDR1 is MGHRA and CDR2 YSYEKL. The CDR3 is CASSLSRDRGSRDGYTF. CDR3 sequence (DNA): TGCGCCAGCAGCCTGTCCCGGGACAGGGGCAGTAGGGATGGCTACACCTTC.

The rearrangement links TRBV7-3 to TRBJ2-3; perhaps TRBD2 as D (5 bases). CDR3 length: 15 amino acids. Germline V gives CDR1 SGHTA, CDR2 FQGTGA. Trimming removed 2 bases from V and 5 bases from J, with 14 bases in between. The CDR3 sequence is CASSLQGLAVDTQYF. CDR3 in DNA: TGTGCCAGCAGCTTACAAGGGCTAGCTGTAGATACGCAGTATTTT.

The chain joins TRBV7-6 to TRBJ2-3; 13 bases match TRBD2. This CDR3 region has 15 residues. Germline V CDR1 and CDR2: SGHVS, FNYEAQ. J was trimmed by 4 bases and V by 6 bases; bases with no gene match: 4. CDR3 loop: CASRGLAGVADTQYF. The CDR3 DNA is TGTGCCAGCAGAGGACTAGCGGGGGTTGCAGATACGCAGTATTTT.

The rearrangement links TRBV6-5 to TRBJ2-1; D not certain. Germline V gene sequence: CDR1 MNHEY, CDR2 SVGAGI. This CDR3 has 11 amino acids. Trimming removed 8 bases at V and 5 bases at J, with 7 bases between. DNA for the CDR3: TGTGCCAGCCCCCGGGACAATGAGCAGTTCTTC. This encodes CASPRDNEQFF.

The rearrangement joins TRBV19 to TRBJ1-5, with a tentative D call TRBD1 (5 bases). Germline CDR1 reads LNHDA; CDR2 reads SQIVND (reference sequence). The CDR3 sequence is 14 residues long. The V end lost 4 bases, the J end lost 10 bases, and 17 bases lay between the germline ends. CDR3: CASSKGRAGVPQHF. The CDR3 DNA follows: TGTGCCAGTAGTAAGGGACGAGCGGGCGTACCCCAGCATTTT.

The rearrangement joins TRBV6-5 to TRBJ1-4; 8 bases match TRBD1. CDR1 is MNHEY and CDR2 is SVGAGI in the germline V gene. After removal of 4 bases from V and 10 bases from J, the junction contained 8 bases not matched to a gene. The CDR3 is 14 residues long. CDR3 nucleotides: TGTGCCAGCAGTTTCAGGGGGCGCGGAGGAAAACTGTTTTTT. Protein: CASSFRGRGGKLFF.

V is TRBV6-2 or TRBV6-3 and J is TRBJ1-4; 8 bases match TRBD1. This CDR3 spans 15 amino acids. Unmatched junction bases numbered 9, after V lost 6 bases and J lost 6 bases. Germline V CDR1 and CDR2: MNHEY, SVGEGT. CDR3 DNA sequence: TGTGCCAGCAGCGCAGGGGGCGCGAGGCATGAAAAACTGTTTTTT. Its translation is CASSAGGARHEKLFF.

This chain links TRBV7-9 with TRBJ2-2; D gene uncertain. The CDR3 has 13 amino acids. Germline V gives CDR1 SEHNR, CDR2 FQNEAQ (reference sequence). Trimming stripped 4 bases from V and 6 bases from J, with 9 bases between. DNA of the CDR3: TGTGCCAGCAGCTCTATAAACGCCGGGGAGCTGTTTTTT. Its translation: CASSSINAGELFF.

This clone appeared once. The rearrangement joins TRBV6-5 to TRBJ2-7, with 7 positions matching TRBD1. CDR3 length: 15 amino acids. In germline, CDR1 is MNHEY, CDR2 SVGAGI. Germline trimming cut 2 bases from V and 5 bases from J; bases unmatched to any gene: 9. The DNA for the CDR3 is TGTGCCAGCAGTTACCGGGCTCCGACAGGGAACGAGCAGTACTTC. Amino acid sequence: CASSYRAPTGNEQYF.

The chain employs TRBV20-1 and TRBJ1-1; perhaps TRBD1 as D (6 bases). V lost 6 bases to trimming and J lost 7 bases, with 12 bases between them. Germline values: CDR1 DFQATT, CDR2 SNEGSKA (reference sequence). This CDR3 spans 11 amino acids. CDR3 in amino acids: CSAWGQDEAFF. CDR3 in DNA: TGCAGTGCGTGGGGGCAGGATGAAGCTTTCTTT.